This section outlines one TCR beta chain sequence together with its context. At one end the junction does not follow the germline gene, possibly because of a read error. The sample comes from a study of blood T cells in healthy people across ages. CDR1 LNHNV and CDR2 YYDKDF come from the germline V gene (reference sequence). The CDR3 has 14 amino acids. PCR was performed a second time for about 7 to 11 cycles using a sample-barcoded 5' primer and a J-beta primer mix. TCRdb re-analysed the 5' RACE reads in MiXCR, keeping a single row per CDR3 protein. The repertoire holds approximately 810,000 distinct CDR3 sequences, with 29% as singletons.

This receptor was obtained from an elderly woman in good health. The rearrangement links TRBV15 to TRBJ1-2; the D is unclear. The sample was blood. The CDR3 coding sequence is TGTACCACCAGCAGAGATCCCCTTCTCTATGGCTACACCTTC. It translates to CTTSRDPLLYGYTF.